The clone carrying this T cell receptor beta chain came up a few times. Antigen: not known. The CDR3 has 15 residues. CDR1 is PRHDT, CDR2 FYEKMQ, per germline (reference sequence). V was pared by 6 bases and J by 8 bases, with 9 bases of the junction left unmatched. The sample belongs to a study of T-cell memory formation after mild COVID-19. Across the study: TCR clusters were mostly donor specific. Study-level points and caveats: Unconfirmed was the SARS-CoV-2 specificity of second-wave clones that peaked on day 37. CD4+ contracting clones were mainly CM and EM; CD8+ ones, EMRA.

TCR alpha and TCR beta cDNA libraries carrying sample barcodes and UMIs came from 5'RACE with constant-segment primers. Each CDR3 protein is one row after TCRdb ran MiXCR on the 5' RACE reads. The sample contains about 250,000 distinct CDR3 sequences, 15% of which appear only once. The clonotype was recovered from an adult woman who had mild COVID-19 (a few samples of this study predate the infection). Cell type and time point are not known. The chain uses TRBV13 and TRBJ2-1, with TRBD2 identical over 11 bases. The material sequenced was PBMCs or a T cell subset sorted from them (not recorded which). The CDR3 region is CASSRGASGRHEQFF. DNA of the CDR3: TGTGCCAGCAGTAGAGGTGCTAGCGGGAGGCATGAGCAGTTCTTC.